Below, one T cell receptor (beta chain) is given with its context. Generated by immunoSEQ multiplex PCR, the TCRdb table keeps only in-frame clones and is missing some. The top ten hold 0.39% of the sample, which has millions of clones, 85% to 95% seen once. V lost 0 bases to trimming and J lost 5 bases, with 7 bases between them. Germline CDR1 and CDR2: MNHNY and SVGAGI (reference sequence). This CDR3 spans 13 amino acids. This sample is part of a study of shared clonotypes between healthy human individuals. The TCR originated in a man younger than 35 in good health. Some clones in this sample may be carry-over from other donors' samples. Sequenced sample: naive CD4+ T cells from PBMCs. Subset here: CD45RA+ positively selected. The chain has TRBV6-6 and TRBJ1-1; no firm D call. The CDR3 region is CASSYSRPTEAFF. The CDR3 nucleotides are TGTGCCAGCAGTTACTCGAGGCCTACTGAAGCTTTCTTT.